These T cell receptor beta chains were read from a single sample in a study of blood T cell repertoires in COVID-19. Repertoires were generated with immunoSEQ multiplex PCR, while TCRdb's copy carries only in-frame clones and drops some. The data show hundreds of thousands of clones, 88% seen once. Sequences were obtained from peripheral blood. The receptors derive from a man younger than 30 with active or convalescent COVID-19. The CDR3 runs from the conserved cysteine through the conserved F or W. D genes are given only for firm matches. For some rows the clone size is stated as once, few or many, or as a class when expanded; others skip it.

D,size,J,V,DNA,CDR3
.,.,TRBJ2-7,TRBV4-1,TGCGCCAGCAGCCATCCGGGGGAGAGCTCCTACGAGCAGTACTTC,CASSHPGESSYEQYF
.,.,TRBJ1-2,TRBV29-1,TGCAGCGTCCCCCGGGGGTCGGACGGCTACACCTTC,CSVPRGSDGYTF
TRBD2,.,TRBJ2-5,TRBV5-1,TGCGCCAGCAAATTGAGCGGGGGGCCCCAAGAGACCCAGTACTTC,CASKLSGGPQETQYF
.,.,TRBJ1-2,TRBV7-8,TGTGCCAGCAGCTTGGTCATCCGGAGTACTCCCAACTATGGCTACACCTTC,CASSLVIRSTPNYGYTF
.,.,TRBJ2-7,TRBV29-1,TGCAGCGTTGAGGGACAAGACTCCTACGAGCAGTACTTC,CSVEGQDSYEQYF
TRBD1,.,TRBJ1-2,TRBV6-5,TGTGCCAGCAGTTACTTACAGGGGGCGGATGGCTACACCTTC,CASSYLQGADGYTF
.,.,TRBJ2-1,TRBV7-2,TGTGCCACAGCTAGGCAAGGCAATGAGCAGTTCTTC,CATARQGNEQFF
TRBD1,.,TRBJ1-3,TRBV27,TGTGCCAGCAGTTTGACAGGGGGCGGAAACACCATATATTTT,CASSLTGGGNTIYF
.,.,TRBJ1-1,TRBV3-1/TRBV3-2,TGTGCCAGCAGCCATAGCCCGAGGACTGAAGCTTTCTTT,CASSHSPRTEAFF
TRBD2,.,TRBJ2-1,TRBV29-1,TGCAGCCTCGCTGGGCTAGCGGGGTATAACAATGAGCAGTTCTTC,CSLAGLAGYNNEQFF
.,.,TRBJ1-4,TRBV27,TGTGCCAGCAGATCAGTTGCAACTAATGAAAAACTGTTTTTT,CASRSVATNEKLFF
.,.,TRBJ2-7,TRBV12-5,TGTGCTAGTGGTTTTGGCAGGTCCTACGAGCAGTACTTC,CASGFGRSYEQYF
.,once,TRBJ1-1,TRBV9,TGTGCCAGCAGCGTAGGGGGTGGGGCAGCTTTCTTT,CASSVGGGAAFF
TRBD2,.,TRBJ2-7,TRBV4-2,TGTGCCAGCAGCCCCAGTCGGGAGGGGGGCTACGAGCAGTACTTC,CASSPSREGGYEQYF
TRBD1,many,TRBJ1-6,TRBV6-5,TGTGCCAGCAGGCCGGGACAGGGATTGGATTCACCCCTCCACTTT,CASRPGQGLDSPLHF
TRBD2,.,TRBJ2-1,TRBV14,TGTGCCAGCAGCCAAACGGGAGGTCGCCGCTCCTACAATGAGCAGTTCTTC,CASSQTGGRRSYNEQFF
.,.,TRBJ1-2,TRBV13,TGTGCCAGCAGCTTAGGGAGAATTATCTATGGCTACACCTTC,CASSLGRIIYGYTF
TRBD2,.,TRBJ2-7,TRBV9,TGTGCCAGCAGCCCGGGGGGTTACGAGCAGTACTTC,CASSPGGYEQYF
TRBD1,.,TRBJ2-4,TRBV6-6,TGTGCCAGCAGTCCACCGGCAGGGGGTTACATTCAGTACTTC,CASSPPAGGYIQYF
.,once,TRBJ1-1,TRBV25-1,TGTGCCTCCCGGGTAGGGAGAGGAACTGAAGCTTTCTTT,CASRVGRGTEAFF
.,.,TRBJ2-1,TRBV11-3,TGTGCCAGCAGCCCGACTAAGAAGAATGAGCAGTTCTTC,CASSPTKKNEQFF
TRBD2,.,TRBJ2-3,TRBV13,TGTGCCAGCAGCTTAGGCCTAGCGGGTGCGGTAGATACGCAGTATTTT,CASSLGLAGAVDTQYF
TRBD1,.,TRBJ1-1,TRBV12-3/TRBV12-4,TGTGCCAGCATACTAGGCAGGGGGACTGAAGCTTTCTTT,CASILGRGTEAFF
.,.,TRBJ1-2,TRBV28,TGTGCCAGCAGACTCGGGGGCTATGGCTACACCTTC,CASRLGGYGYTF
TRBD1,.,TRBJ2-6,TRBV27,TGTGCCAGCAGTTTTCCGCTCGGACAGGGGGAATGTGGGGCCAACGTCCTGACTTTC,CASSFPLGQGECGANVLTF
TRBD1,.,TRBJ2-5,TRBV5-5,TGTGCCAGCAGCTTGGGGGACAGGGGGGGTAGGGGAGAGACCCAGTACTTC,CASSLGDRGGRGETQYF
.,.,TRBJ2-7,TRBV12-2,TGTGCAAGTCGCAAGCCCAATGGGAGAGGGGGTAGTTCCTACGAGCAGTACTTC,CASRKPNGRGGSSYEQYF
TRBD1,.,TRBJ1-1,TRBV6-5,TGTGCCAGCAGTAGAAGGGGGCGGGACACTGAAGCTTTCTTT,CASSRRGRDTEAFF
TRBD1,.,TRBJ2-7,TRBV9,TGTGCCAGCAGCGTAGAACAGGGGGCCTACGAGCAGTACTTC,CASSVEQGAYEQYF
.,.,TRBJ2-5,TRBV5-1,TGCGCCAGCAGCCCCCCCCCTGAAGAGACCCAGTACTTC,CASSPPPEETQYF
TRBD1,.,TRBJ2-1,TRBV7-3,TGTGCCAGCAGCTCGACAGGGGCCTCCTACAATGAGCAGTTCTTC,CASSSTGASYNEQFF
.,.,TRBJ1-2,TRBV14,TGTGCCAGCAGCCAAGGGTACAGGGTAGACTACACCTTC,CASSQGYRVDYTF
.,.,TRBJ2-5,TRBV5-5,TGTGCCAGCAGCTTACGGTTTGGTGTGACTAGGGGACAGACAGAGACCCAGTACTTC,CASSLRFGVTRGQTETQYF
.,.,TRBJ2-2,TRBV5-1,TGCGCCAGCAGGAGCAGGGAAAGTGTCACCGGGGAGCTGTTTTTT,CASRSRESVTGELFF
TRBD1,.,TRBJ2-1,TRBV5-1,TGCGCCAGCAGCGGATGGGACAGCGCCTCCTACAATGAGCAGTTCTTC,CASSGWDSASYNEQFF
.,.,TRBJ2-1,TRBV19,TGTGCCAGTAGTATACAGGGTCTGCAGTTCTCCTACAATGAGCAGTTCTTC,CASSIQGLQFSYNEQFF